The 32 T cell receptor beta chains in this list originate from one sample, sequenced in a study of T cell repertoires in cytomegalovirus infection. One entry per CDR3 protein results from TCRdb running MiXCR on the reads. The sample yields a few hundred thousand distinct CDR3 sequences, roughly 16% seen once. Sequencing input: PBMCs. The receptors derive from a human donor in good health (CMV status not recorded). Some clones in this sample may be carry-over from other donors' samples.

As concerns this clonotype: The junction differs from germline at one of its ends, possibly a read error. The CDR3 is CGARGRGNTEAFF. The DNA of the CDR3 is TGCGGTGCTAGAGGCAGGGGAAACACTGAAGCTTTCTTT. V usage is TRBV20-1 and J usage is TRBJ1-1; weak D call: TRBD1 (6 bases). CDR1 and CDR2 (germline): DFQATT, SNEGSKA (reference sequence). The CDR3 has 13 residues.

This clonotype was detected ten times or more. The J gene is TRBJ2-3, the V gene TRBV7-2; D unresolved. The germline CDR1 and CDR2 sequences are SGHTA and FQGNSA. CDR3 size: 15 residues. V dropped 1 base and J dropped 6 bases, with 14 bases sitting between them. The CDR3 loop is CASSLESLVSDTQYF. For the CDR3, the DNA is TGTGCCAGCAGCTTAGAGAGCTTAGTCTCGGATACGCAGTATTTT.

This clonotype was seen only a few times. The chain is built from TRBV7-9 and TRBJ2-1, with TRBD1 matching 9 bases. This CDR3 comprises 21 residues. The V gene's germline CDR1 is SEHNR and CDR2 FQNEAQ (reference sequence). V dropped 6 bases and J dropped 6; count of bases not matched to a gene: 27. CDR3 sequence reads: CASSYTHPTRDRDRESNEQFF. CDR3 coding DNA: TGTGCCAGCAGTTACACTCATCCTACTAGAGATCGGGACAGGGAAAGCAATGAGCAGTTCTTC. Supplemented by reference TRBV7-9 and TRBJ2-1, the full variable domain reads DTGVSQNPRHKITKRGQNVTFRCDPISEHNRLYWYRQTLGQGPEFLTYFQNEAQLEKSRLLSDRFSAERPKGSFSTLEIQRTEQGDSAMYLCASSYTHPTRDRDRESNEQFFGPGTRLTVL.

CDR3 amino acids: CASSQVENSPLHF. Here the CDR3 DNA reads TGCGCCAGCAGCCAAGTTGAGAATTCACCCCTCCACTTT. This rearrangement joins TRBV4-1 to TRBJ1-6; unclear D gene. This CDR3 has 13 amino acids. CDR1 is MGHRA and CDR2 is YSYEKL in the germline V gene. V lost 1 base and J lost 7, with 5 bases in between.

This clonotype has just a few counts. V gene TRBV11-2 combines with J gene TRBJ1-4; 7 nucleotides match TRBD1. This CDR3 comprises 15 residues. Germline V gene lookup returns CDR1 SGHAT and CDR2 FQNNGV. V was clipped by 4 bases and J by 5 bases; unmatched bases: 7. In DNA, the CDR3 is TGTGCCAGCAGCTCAAGGACAGGACAGAATGAAAAACTGTTTTTT. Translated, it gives CASSSRTGQNEKLFF.

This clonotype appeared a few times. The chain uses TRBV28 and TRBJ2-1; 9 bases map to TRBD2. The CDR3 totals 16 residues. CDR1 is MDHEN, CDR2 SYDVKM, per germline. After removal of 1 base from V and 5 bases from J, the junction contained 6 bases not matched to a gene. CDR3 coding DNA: TGTGCCAGCAGTTTATATGGTCTAGCGGGGAACAATGAGCAGTTCTTC. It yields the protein CASSLYGLAGNNEQFF.

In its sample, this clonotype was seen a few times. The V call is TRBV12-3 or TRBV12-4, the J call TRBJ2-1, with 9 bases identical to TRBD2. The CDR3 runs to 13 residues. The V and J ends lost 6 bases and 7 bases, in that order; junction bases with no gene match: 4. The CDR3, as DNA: TGTGCCAGCAGGCGGGGGGGCACTAATGAGCAGTTCTTC. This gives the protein CASRRGGTNEQFF.

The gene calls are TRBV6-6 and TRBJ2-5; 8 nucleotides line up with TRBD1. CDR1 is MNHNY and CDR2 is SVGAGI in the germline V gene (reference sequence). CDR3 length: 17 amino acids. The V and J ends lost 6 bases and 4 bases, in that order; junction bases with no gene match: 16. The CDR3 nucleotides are TGTGCCAGCAGGAACTCACGACAGGGGAGGCATGGAGAGACCCAGTACTTC. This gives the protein CASRNSRQGRHGETQYF.

CDR3 in DNA: TGTGCCAGCAGTCGTTCACAGGGGGTCGGTGAAAAACTGTTTTTT. Its translation is CASSRSQGVGEKLFF. The chain is built from TRBV6-5 and TRBJ1-4, with 8 positions matching TRBD1. Trimming cost V 5 bases and J 7 bases; bases outside gene matches: 9. CDR3 length: 15 amino acids. Germline CDR1 MNHEY, CDR2 SVGAGI.

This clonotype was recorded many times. The chain's CDR3 is CAISEQLAGLAQETQYF. DNA for the CDR3: TGTGCCATCAGTGAACAACTAGCGGGATTAGCGCAGGAGACCCAGTACTTC. J is TRBJ2-5 and V is TRBV10-3; 10 positions agree with TRBD2. The CDR3 contains 17 residues. Germline loops: CDR1 ENHRY, CDR2 SYGVKD. V dropped 3 bases and J dropped 5; count of bases not matched to a gene: 12.

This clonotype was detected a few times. The CDR3 sequence is CAIGPSSYNSPLHF. In DNA form, the CDR3 reads TGTGCCATCGGACCATCCTCCTATAATTCACCCCTCCACTTT. The V gene is TRBV10-3, the J gene TRBJ1-6; D is unclear. The CDR3 is 14 amino acids. Germline V gene sequence: CDR1 ENHRY, CDR2 SYGVKD. The germline V and J ends were trimmed by 8 bases and 0 bases, with 8 bases remaining between them.

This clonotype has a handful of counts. CDR3 bases: TGCAGTGCTAGACCTCCGGGCAATCAGCCCCAGCATTTT. As protein: CSARPPGNQPQHF. V usage is TRBV20-1 and J usage is TRBJ1-5, with D uncertain. The CDR3 loop spans 13 amino acids. Trimming cost V 2 bases and J 2 bases, with 7 bases left between them. Germline lookup yields CDR1 DFQATT and CDR2 SNEGSKA (reference sequence).

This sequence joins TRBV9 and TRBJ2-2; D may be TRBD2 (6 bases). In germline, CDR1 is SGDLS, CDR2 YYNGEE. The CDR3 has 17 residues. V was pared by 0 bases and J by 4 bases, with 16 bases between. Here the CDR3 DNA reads TGTGCCAGCAGCGTAGCTCACCCCGGGCGGGGCACCGGGGAGCTGTTTTTT. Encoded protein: CASSVAHPGRGTGELFF.

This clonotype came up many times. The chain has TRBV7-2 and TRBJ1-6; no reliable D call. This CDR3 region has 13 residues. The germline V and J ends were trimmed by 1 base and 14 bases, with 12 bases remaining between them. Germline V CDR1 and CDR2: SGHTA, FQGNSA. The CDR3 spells CASSLDGPQSLHF. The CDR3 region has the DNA TGTGCCAGCAGCTTAGACGGCCCCCAGTCCCTCCACTTT.

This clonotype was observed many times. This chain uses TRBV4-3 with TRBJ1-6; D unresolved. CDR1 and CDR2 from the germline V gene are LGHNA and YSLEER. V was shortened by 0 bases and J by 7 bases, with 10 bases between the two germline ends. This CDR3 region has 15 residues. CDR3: CASSQERVSNSPLHF. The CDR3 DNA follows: TGCGCCAGCAGCCAAGAAAGGGTCTCCAATTCACCCCTCCACTTT.

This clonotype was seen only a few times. CDR3 sequence reads: CASSVRGGTMQETQYF. DNA of the CDR3: TGTGCCAGCAGCGTCAGGGGGGGGACCATGCAAGAGACCCAGTACTTC. The rearrangement joins TRBV28 to TRBJ2-5; D is tentatively TRBD1 or TRBD2 (7 bases each). The CDR3 runs to 16 residues. The V end was cut by 6 bases, the J end by 2 bases, with 19 bases between. Germline V CDR1 and CDR2: MDHEN, SYDVKM.

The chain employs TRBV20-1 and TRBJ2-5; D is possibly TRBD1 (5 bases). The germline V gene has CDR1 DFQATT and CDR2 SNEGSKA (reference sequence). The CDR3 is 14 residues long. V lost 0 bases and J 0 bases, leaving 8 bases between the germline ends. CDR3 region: CSARDSGYQETQYF. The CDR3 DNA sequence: TGCAGTGCTAGAGATTCAGGGTACCAAGAGACCCAGTACTTC.

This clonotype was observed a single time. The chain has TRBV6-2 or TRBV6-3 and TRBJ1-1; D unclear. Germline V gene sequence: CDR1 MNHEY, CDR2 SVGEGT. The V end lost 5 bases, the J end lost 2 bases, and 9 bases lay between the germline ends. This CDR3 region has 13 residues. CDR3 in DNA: TGTGCCAGCAGTGTTAGGATCAACACTGAAGCTTTCTTT. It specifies CASSVRINTEAFF.

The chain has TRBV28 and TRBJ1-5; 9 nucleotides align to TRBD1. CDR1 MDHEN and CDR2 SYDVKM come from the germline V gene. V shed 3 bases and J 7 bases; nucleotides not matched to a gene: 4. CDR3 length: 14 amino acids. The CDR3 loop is CASSFRQGGQPQHF. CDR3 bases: TGTGCCAGCAGTTTCAGACAGGGGGGCCAGCCCCAGCATTTT.

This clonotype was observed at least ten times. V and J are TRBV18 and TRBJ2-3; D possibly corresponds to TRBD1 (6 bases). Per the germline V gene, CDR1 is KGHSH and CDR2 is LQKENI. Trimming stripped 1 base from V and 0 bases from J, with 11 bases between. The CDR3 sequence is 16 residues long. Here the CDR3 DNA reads TGTGCCAGCTCACCACTGGACAGTTCTAGCACAGATACGCAGTATTTT. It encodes CASSPLDSSSTDTQYF. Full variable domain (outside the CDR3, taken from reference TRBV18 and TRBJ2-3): NAGVMQNPRHLVRRRGQEARLRCSPMKGHSHVYWYRQLPEEGLKFMVYLQKENIIDESGMPKERFSAEFPKEGPSILRIQQVVRGDSAAYFCASSPLDSSSTDTQYFGPGTRLTVL.

The CDR3 nucleotides are TGCGCCAGCAGCGCCACGGGCGGCAATCAGCCCCAGCATTTT. Its protein is CASSATGGNQPQHF. The chain couples TRBV5-1 to TRBJ1-5; D remains unclear. This CDR3 contains 14 residues. V gave up 4 bases and J gave up 2 bases, with 10 bases separating them. Germline loops: CDR1 SGHRS, CDR2 YFSETQ.

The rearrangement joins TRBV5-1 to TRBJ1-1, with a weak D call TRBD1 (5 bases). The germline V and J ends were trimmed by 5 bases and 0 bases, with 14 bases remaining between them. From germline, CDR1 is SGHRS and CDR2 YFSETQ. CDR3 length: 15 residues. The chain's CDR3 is CASREQALMNTEAFF. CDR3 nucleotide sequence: TGCGCCAGCAGGGAACAGGCCCTCATGAACACTGAAGCTTTCTTT.

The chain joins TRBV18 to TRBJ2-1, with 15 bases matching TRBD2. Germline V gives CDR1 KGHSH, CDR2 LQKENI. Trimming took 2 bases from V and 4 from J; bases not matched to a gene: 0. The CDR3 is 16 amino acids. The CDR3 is CASSPGLAGGYNEQFF. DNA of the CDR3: TGTGCCAGCTCACCAGGACTAGCGGGGGGGTACAATGAGCAGTTCTTC.

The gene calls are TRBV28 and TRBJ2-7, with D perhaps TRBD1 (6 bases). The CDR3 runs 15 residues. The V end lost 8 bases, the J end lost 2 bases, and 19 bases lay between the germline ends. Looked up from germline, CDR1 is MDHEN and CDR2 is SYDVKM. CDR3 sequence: CASSRVDSLTYEQYF. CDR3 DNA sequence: TGTGCCAGCTCCCGGGTGGACAGCCTAACCTACGAGCAGTACTTC.

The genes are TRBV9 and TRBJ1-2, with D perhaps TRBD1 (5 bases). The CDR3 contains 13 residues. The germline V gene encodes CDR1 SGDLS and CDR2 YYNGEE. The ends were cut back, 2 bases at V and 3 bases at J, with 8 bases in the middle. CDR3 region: CASSVGDYYGYTF. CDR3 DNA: TGTGCCAGCAGCGTGGGGGATTACTATGGCTACACCTTC.

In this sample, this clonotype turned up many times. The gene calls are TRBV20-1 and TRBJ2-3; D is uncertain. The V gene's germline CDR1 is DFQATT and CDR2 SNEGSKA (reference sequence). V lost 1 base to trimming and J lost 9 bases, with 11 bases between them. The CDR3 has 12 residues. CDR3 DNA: TGCAGTGCTAGAGTTAGATTCGAGACGCAGTATTTT. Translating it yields CSARVRFETQYF.

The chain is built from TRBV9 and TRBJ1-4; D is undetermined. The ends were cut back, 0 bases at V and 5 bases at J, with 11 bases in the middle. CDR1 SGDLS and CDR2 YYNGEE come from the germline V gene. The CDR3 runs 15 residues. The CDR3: CASSVGGSLNEKLFF. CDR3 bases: TGTGCCAGCAGCGTAGGCGGGAGTTTGAATGAAAAACTGTTTTTT.

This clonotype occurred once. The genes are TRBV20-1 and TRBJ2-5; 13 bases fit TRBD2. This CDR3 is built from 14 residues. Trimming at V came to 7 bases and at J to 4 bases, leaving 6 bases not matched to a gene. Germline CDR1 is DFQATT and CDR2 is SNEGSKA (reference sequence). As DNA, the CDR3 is TGCAGTGTTAAGACTAGCGGGGGGAGAGAGACCCAGTACTTC. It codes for CSVKTSGGRETQYF.

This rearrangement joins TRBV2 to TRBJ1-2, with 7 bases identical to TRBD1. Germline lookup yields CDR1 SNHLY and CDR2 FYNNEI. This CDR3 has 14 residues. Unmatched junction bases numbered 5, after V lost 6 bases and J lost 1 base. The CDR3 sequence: CASRETGDNYGYTF. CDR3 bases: TGTGCCAGCAGGGAAACAGGGGATAACTATGGCTACACCTTC.

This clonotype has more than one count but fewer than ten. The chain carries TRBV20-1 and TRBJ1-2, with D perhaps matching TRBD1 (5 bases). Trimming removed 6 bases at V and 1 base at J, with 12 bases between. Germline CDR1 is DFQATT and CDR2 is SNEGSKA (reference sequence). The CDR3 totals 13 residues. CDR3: CSATKDSNYGYTF. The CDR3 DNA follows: TGCAGTGCAACAAAAGACAGTAACTATGGCTACACCTTC.

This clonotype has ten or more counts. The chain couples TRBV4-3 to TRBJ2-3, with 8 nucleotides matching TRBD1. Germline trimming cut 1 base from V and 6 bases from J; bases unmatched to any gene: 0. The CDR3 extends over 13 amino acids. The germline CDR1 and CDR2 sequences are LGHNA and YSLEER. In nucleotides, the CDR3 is TGCGCCAGCAGCCAAGGACAGGGGGATACGCAGTATTTT. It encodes CASSQGQGDTQYF.

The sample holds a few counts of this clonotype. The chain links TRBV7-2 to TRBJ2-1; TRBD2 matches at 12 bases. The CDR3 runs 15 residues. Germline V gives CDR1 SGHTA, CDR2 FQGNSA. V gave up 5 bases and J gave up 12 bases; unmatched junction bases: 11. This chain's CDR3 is CASSPLAGGRYGQFF. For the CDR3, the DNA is TGTGCCAGCAGCCCTCTAGCGGGGGGGCGTTATGGGCAGTTCTTC.